Each of the 7 T cell receptor beta chains below was sequenced from the same sample in a study of long-term antiretroviral therapy in people with HIV. With survey level as its setting, the immunoSEQ assay was v3.0. The assay was immunoSEQ multiplex PCR, and TCRdb's table has in-frame clones only and misses some. Here the sample spans 25,000 to 30,000 clones, about 90% being singletons. The sample in question was unsorted PBMCs, obtained 1.8 years after starting antiretroviral therapy. The receptors originated from a woman between 18 and 30 years old with HIV.

The chain couples TRBV11-3 to TRBJ2-2; D is ambiguous. Germline lookup yields CDR1 SGHNT and CDR2 YENEEA. Trimming removed 1 base from V and 3 bases from J, with 18 bases in between. This CDR3 comprises 18 residues. CDR3 in amino acids: CASSLASPKGTYTGELFF. In DNA, the CDR3 is TGTGCCAGCAGCTTAGCCTCTCCAAAGGGCACATACACCGGGGAGCTGTTTTTT.

The chain links TRBV28 to TRBJ2-7; 11 positions agree with TRBD1. Germline V gene sequence: CDR1 MDHEN, CDR2 SYDVKM. V lost 5 bases, J lost 3 bases, and 6 bases stayed unmatched. The CDR3 totals 15 residues. CDR3 loop: CASSLHGTGGYEQYF. In DNA form, the CDR3 reads TGTGCCAGCAGTCTACACGGGACAGGGGGCTACGAGCAGTACTTC. The full variable domain, completed using reference TRBV28 and TRBJ2-7, is DVKVTQSSRYLVKRTGEKVFLECVQDMDHENMFWYRQDPGLGLRLIYFSYDVKMKEKGDIPEGYSVSREKKERFSLILESASTNQTSMYLCASSLHGTGGYEQYFGPGTRLTVT.

The chain links TRBV10-2 to TRBJ2-1; 8 bases agree with TRBD1. The germline V gene has CDR1 WSHSY and CDR2 SAAADI. The CDR3 totals 15 residues. J lost 6 bases, V lost 5 bases, and 9 bases had no gene match. CDR3 loop: CASSKGQGMSNEQFF. The CDR3 coding sequence is TGCGCCAGCAGTAAAGGACAGGGAATGAGCAATGAGCAGTTCTTC.

V usage is TRBV6-5 and J usage is TRBJ1-2; TRBD1 matches at 9 bases. This CDR3 is 14 amino acids long. The V gene's germline CDR1 is MNHEY and CDR2 SVGAGI. Germline trimming cut 5 bases from V and 3 bases from J; bases unmatched to any gene: 4. The DNA for the CDR3 is TGTGCCAGCAGTCGACGACAGGGGGACTATGGCTACACCTTC. This sequence encodes CASSRRQGDYGYTF.

This sequence joins TRBV10-3 and TRBJ1-6, with a weak D call TRBD1 (6 bases). The germline V and J ends were trimmed by 2 bases and 0 bases, with 11 bases remaining between them. CDR1 ENHRY and CDR2 SYGVKD come from the germline V gene. This CDR3 comprises 17 residues. The CDR3 nucleotides are TGTGCCATCAGTGAGGCGTTACAGGGCTCCTATAATTCACCCCTCCACTTT. This translates into CAISEALQGSYNSPLHF.

The J gene is TRBJ1-3, the V gene TRBV4-1; perhaps TRBD1 as D (6 bases). The CDR3 length is 15 residues. In germline, CDR1 is MGHRA, CDR2 YSYEKL. V gave up 5 bases and J gave up 0 bases, with 11 bases separating them. CDR3 coding DNA: TGCGCCAGCAGCGCCCGACAGGTCTCTGGAAACACCATATATTTT. Translating gives CASSARQVSGNTIYF.

The chain joins TRBV19 to TRBJ1-1; no firm D call. Per the germline V gene, CDR1 is LNHDA and CDR2 is SQIVND (reference sequence). CDR3 size: 13 residues. V shed 3 bases and J shed 1 base, with 6 bases lying between them. This CDR3 reads CASSISGNTEAFF. CDR3 bases: TGTGCCAGTAGTATTTCCGGGAACACTGAAGCTTTCTTT.